The T cell receptor (beta chain) under discussion was sequenced for a study of blood T cell repertoires in COVID-19. The data were produced by immunoSEQ multiplex PCR, yet TCRdb's version contains in-frame clones alone and is incomplete. In the table there are about 270,000 clones, over 80% of which are singletons. The CDR3 sequence is 16 residues long. Germline V lookup: CDR1 KGHSH, CDR2 LQKENI. With 2 bases removed from V and 0 bases from J, the gap between germline ends came to 13 bases. Enrolled through a virtual design, the participants were between about 18 and 100 years of age and came from about two dozen US areas.

Source material: PBMCs or T cells enriched from blood (not recorded which). V and J are TRBV18 and TRBJ1-1, with D unclear. The receptor was isolated from a young woman with acute COVID-19. The CDR3 DNA follows: TGTGCCAGCTCACCAAGTTACTCGCGAATGAACACTGAAGCTTTCTTT. Its protein is CASSPSYSRMNTEAFF.